This TCR beta chain was sequenced during a study of siplizumab effects on memory and regulatory T cells. This clone was seen a handful of times. The CDR3 is made up of 15 amino acids. V was trimmed by 1 base and J by 0 bases, leaving 7 bases between them. Germline V lookup: CDR1 GTSNPN, CDR2 SVGIG (reference sequence). The repertoire was sequenced with immunoSEQ multiplex PCR; TCRdb's copy has only in-frame clones and lacks some. Among roughly 110,000 clones listed, around 93% were seen once. The TCR comes from a human donor in good health. Sequenced sample: non-Treg CD4+ T cells sorted from blood. This sequence joins TRBV30 and TRBJ1-6; no firm D call. The CDR3 DNA reads as TGTGCCTGGAGTGAGTGGAGCTCCTATAATTCACCCCTCCACTTT. Amino acid sequence: CAWSEWSSYNSPLHF.